Following are 17 T cell receptor beta chains from one sample sequenced in a study of CD8 T cells in ankylosing spondylitis. TCRdb passed the 5' RACE reads through MiXCR, listing each CDR3 protein once. Among approximately 45,000 distinct CDR3 sequences listed, under 5% were seen once. The material sequenced was blood, either unsorted or a sorted T cell fraction (not recorded which). These receptor sequences come from a female donor with ankylosing spondylitis or in good health (not recorded which).

This clonotype was detected ten times or more. The chain recombines TRBV9 with TRBJ2-3; weak D call: TRBD2 (7 bases). Germline lookup yields CDR1 SGDLS and CDR2 YYNGEE. Trimming shortened V by 4 bases and J by 4 bases, and 13 bases separated the two germline ends. The CDR3 covers 14 residues. This CDR3 is CASSWAGAADTQYF. The CDR3, as DNA: TGTGCCAGCAGCTGGGCGGGGGCGGCAGATACGCAGTATTTT.

Many counts were recorded for this clonotype. The chain employs TRBV9 and TRBJ1-2; D gene ambiguous. The CDR3 runs to 15 residues. The germline V and J ends were trimmed by 0 bases and 6 bases, with 15 bases remaining between them. Germline V CDR1 and CDR2: SGDLS, YYNGEE. CDR3 nucleotide sequence: TGTGCCAGCAGCGTAGCCGCAGGTATCCGTGATGGCTACACCTTC. It yields the protein CASSVAAGIRDGYTF.

This clonotype was recorded at least ten times. The chain couples TRBV9 to TRBJ2-7, with TRBD1 as a possible D gene (6 bases). Per the germline V gene, CDR1 is SGDLS and CDR2 is YYNGEE. V lost 0 bases and J 4 bases, leaving 20 bases between the germline ends. There are 17 residues in the CDR3. Here the CDR3 reads CASSVEPTGSGPYEQYF. The CDR3 nucleotides read TGTGCCAGCAGCGTAGAACCGACAGGTTCAGGGCCATACGAGCAGTACTTC.

Note on this clonotype: This sequence may be a read error, since a much larger clone differs from it by one base. The chain joins TRBV9 to TRBJ1-1; D might be TRBD1 (6 bases). The germline gives CDR1 SGDLS, CDR2 YYNGEE. The CDR3 has 14 amino acids. CDR3 sequence: CASSVATGFTDAFF. CDR3 DNA sequence: TGTGCCAGCAGCGTAGCTACAGGGTTCACTGACGCTTTCTTT.

This clonotype was recorded many times. The rearrangement links TRBV9 to TRBJ1-1; possible D gene TRBD1, 5 bases. CDR1 is SGDLS and CDR2 is YYNGEE in the germline V gene. This CDR3 has 14 amino acids. With 2 bases removed from V and 6 bases from J, the gap between germline ends came to 14 bases. CDR3 residues: CASSVGPGDAEAFF. The CDR3 DNA sequence: TGTGCCAGCAGCGTCGGCCCCGGGGACGCTGAAGCTTTCTTT.

At least ten counts were recorded for this clonotype. The chain is built from TRBV9 and TRBJ2-7; tentatively, D is TRBD2 (6 bases). With 0 bases removed from V and 0 bases from J, the gap between germline ends came to 10 bases. This CDR3 region has 15 residues. Germline V gene lookup returns CDR1 SGDLS and CDR2 YYNGEE. CDR3 in DNA: TGTGCCAGCAGCGTAGGCGGGAAAAGCTCCTACGAGCAGTACTTC. Translated: CASSVGGKSSYEQYF.

This clonotype was seen a few times. The V and J genes are TRBV9 and TRBJ2-1; D unresolved. There are 13 residues in the CDR3. Trimming stripped 0 bases from V and 8 bases from J, with 9 bases between. From germline, CDR1 is SGDLS and CDR2 YYNGEE. DNA of the CDR3: TGTGCCAGCAGCGTAGTACAGTCTTATGAGCAGTTCTTC. Its protein product is CASSVVQSYEQFF.

This clonotype was counted many times. The chain joins TRBV9 to TRBJ2-1; 8 positions agree with TRBD2. This CDR3 comprises 16 residues. V was pared by 0 bases and J by 7 bases, with 9 bases of the junction left unmatched. Per the germline V gene, CDR1 is SGDLS and CDR2 is YYNGEE. CDR3 DNA sequence: TGTGCCAGCAGCGTAGGGGAGCGGGGGAGACTGAATGAGCAGTTCTTC. Residues: CASSVGERGRLNEQFF.

This clonotype was recorded at least ten times. This chain joins TRBV9 and TRBJ2-5, with 11 bases identical to TRBD2. Per the germline V gene, CDR1 is SGDLS and CDR2 is YYNGEE. Trimming cost V 4 bases and J 8 bases; bases outside gene matches: 16. The CDR3 is 17 amino acids. The CDR3 loop reads CASSRASGGLLRRTQYF. The CDR3 DNA sequence: TGTGCCAGCAGCAGGGCTAGCGGGGGGCTCCTACGCAGAACCCAGTACTTC. The full variable domain, its missing parts supplied by reference TRBV9 and TRBJ2-5, is DSGVTQTPKHLITATGQRVTLRCSPRSGDLSVYWYQQSLDQGLQFLIQYYNGEERAKGNILERFSAQQFPDLHSELNLSSLELGDSALYFCASSRASGGLLRRTQYFGPGTRLLVL.

This clonotype was picked up many times. This rearrangement joins TRBV9 to TRBJ1-2; a weak D match, TRBD1 (5 bases). Germline V gene data show CDR1 as SGDLS and CDR2 as YYNGEE. This CDR3 comprises 16 residues. Trimming cost V 2 bases and J 3 bases, with 17 bases left between them. This CDR3 reads CASSVGPAGGDYGYTF. CDR3 bases: TGTGCCAGCAGCGTTGGTCCAGCGGGGGGAGACTATGGCTACACCTTC. The variable domain in full, completed from reference TRBV9 and TRBJ1-2, reads DSGVTQTPKHLITATGQRVTLRCSPRSGDLSVYWYQQSLDQGLQFLIQYYNGEERAKGNILERFSAQQFPDLHSELNLSSLELGDSALYFCASSVGPAGGDYGYTFGSGTRLTVV.

Judged by abundance, this clonotype is medium-sized (0.01 to 0.1%). This chain links TRBV9 with TRBJ1-2; D is ambiguous. V shed 3 bases and J shed 0 bases, with 6 bases lying between them. This CDR3 has 13 residues. The germline V gene encodes CDR1 SGDLS and CDR2 YYNGEE. Here the CDR3 reads CASSAQANYGYTF. Written as DNA, the CDR3 is TGTGCCAGCAGCGCTCAGGCTAACTATGGCTACACCTTC.

In this sample, this clonotype turned up many times. This sequence joins TRBV9 and TRBJ1-3; D not certain. This CDR3 region has 15 residues. Trimming cost V 0 bases and J 0 bases, with 7 bases left between them. The germline CDR1 and CDR2 sequences are SGDLS and YYNGEE. The CDR3 protein is CASSVGPDSGNTIYF. The DNA of the CDR3 is TGTGCCAGCAGCGTAGGACCCGACTCTGGAAACACCATATATTTT.

This clonotype was seen repeatedly, ten times or more. The chain has TRBV9 and TRBJ2-3, with 9 bases fitting TRBD2. CDR1 is SGDLS and CDR2 is YYNGEE in the germline V gene. The CDR3 spans 16 residues. The J segment lost 2 bases and the V segment lost 5 bases, leaving 9 bases of the junction unmatched. In nucleotides, the CDR3 is TGTGCCAGCAGTTTTAGCGGGGGACTATCCACAGATACGCAGTATTTT. This codes for CASSFSGGLSTDTQYF.

This clonotype was recorded many times. The chain carries TRBV21-1 and TRBJ2-6; whether TRBD1, the table's D call, matches the DNA was not checked. TRBV21-1 is deemed a pseudogene. CDR3 length: 14 amino acids. The CDR3 region is CAPPGRIGANVLTF. The CDR3 bases are TGTGCCCCGCCGGGCAGGATTGGGGCCAACGTCCTGACTTTC.

This clonotype has a count of ten or more. This sequence joins TRBV9 and TRBJ1-5, with 10 nucleotides matching TRBD1. Per the germline V gene, CDR1 is SGDLS and CDR2 is YYNGEE. With V trimmed by 2 bases and J by 5 bases, 1 base remained unmatched. The CDR3 covers 14 residues. The CDR3 is CASSVTGGDQPQHF. The CDR3 region has the DNA TGTGCCAGCAGCGTGACAGGGGGCGATCAGCCCCAGCATTTT. The full variable domain, rest sourced from reference TRBV9 and TRBJ1-5, is DSGVTQTPKHLITATGQRVTLRCSPRSGDLSVYWYQQSLDQGLQFLIQYYNGEERAKGNILERFSAQQFPDLHSELNLSSLELGDSALYFCASSVTGGDQPQHFGDGTRLSIL.

This clonotype was seen at least ten times. V gene TRBV9 combines with J gene TRBJ2-3; TRBD2 agrees at 8 bases. The CDR3 is 15 residues long. The ends lost 6 bases at V and 0 bases at J; junction bases unmatched: 6. In germline, CDR1 is SGDLS, CDR2 YYNGEE. The CDR3 DNA reads TGTGCCAGCAACCGGGGGGGCTCTAGCACAGATACGCAGTATTTT. Translation gives CASNRGGSSTDTQYF. The full variable domain, its missing parts supplied by reference TRBV9 and TRBJ2-3, is DSGVTQTPKHLITATGQRVTLRCSPRSGDLSVYWYQQSLDQGLQFLIQYYNGEERAKGNILERFSAQQFPDLHSELNLSSLELGDSALYFCASNRGGSSTDTQYFGPGTRLTVL.

This clonotype was detected many times. V usage is TRBV9 and J usage is TRBJ1-1, with unresolved D. V was shortened by 0 bases and J by 4 bases, with 7 bases between the two germline ends. The CDR3 contains 13 residues. Germline CDR1 and CDR2: SGDLS and YYNGEE. The CDR3, as DNA: TGTGCCAGCAGCGTAGGAGCTTTCACTGAAGCTTTCTTT. Translation: CASSVGAFTEAFF.